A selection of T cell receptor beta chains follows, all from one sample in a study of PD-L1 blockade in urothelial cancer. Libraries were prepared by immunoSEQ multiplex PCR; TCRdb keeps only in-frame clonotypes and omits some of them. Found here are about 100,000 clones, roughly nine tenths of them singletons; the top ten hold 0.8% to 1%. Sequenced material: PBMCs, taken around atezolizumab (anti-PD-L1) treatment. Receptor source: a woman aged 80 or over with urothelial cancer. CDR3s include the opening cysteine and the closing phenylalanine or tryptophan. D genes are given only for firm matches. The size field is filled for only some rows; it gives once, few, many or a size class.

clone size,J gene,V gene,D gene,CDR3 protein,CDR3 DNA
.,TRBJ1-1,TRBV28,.,CASSITHSTEAFF,TGTGCCAGCAGCATCACGCACAGCACTGAAGCTTTCTTT
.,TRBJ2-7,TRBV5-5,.,CASSLYREQYF,TGTGCCAGCAGCTTGTACCGGGAGCAGTACTTC
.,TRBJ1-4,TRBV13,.,CASSLGLRAEAKKLFF,TGTGCCAGCAGCTTAGGCTTGAGGGCCGAGGCGAAAAAACTGTTTTTT
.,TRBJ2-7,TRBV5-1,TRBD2,CASSGGGGYEQYF,TGCGCCAGCAGCGGTGGGGGGGGCTACGAGCAGTACTTC
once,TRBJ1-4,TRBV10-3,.,CAISEGDPGRGTNEKLFF,TGTGCCATCAGTGAAGGCGACCCCGGCAGAGGAACTAATGAAAAACTGTTTTTT
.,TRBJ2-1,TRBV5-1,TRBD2,CASNSGSSNNEQFF,TGCGCCAGCAATAGCGGGAGTTCCAACAATGAGCAGTTCTTC
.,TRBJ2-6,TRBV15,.,CATRDWGGADSGANVLTF,TGTGCCACCAGGGATTGGGGGGGCGCGGACTCTGGGGCCAACGTCCTGACTTTC
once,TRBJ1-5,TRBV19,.,CASSIGGLSNQPQHF,TGTGCCAGTAGTATCGGGGGACTAAGCAATCAGCCCCAGCATTTT
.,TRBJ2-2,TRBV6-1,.,CASSVSPGTPSRTGELFF,TGTGCCAGCAGTGTATCGCCCGGGACACCTTCTCGGACCGGGGAGCTGTTTTTT
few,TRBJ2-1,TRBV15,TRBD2,CATSRERTSGYNEQFF,TGTGCCACCAGCAGAGAACGGACTAGCGGCTACAATGAGCAGTTCTTC
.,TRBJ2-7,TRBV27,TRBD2,CASSLSPSGSSYEQYF,TGTGCCAGCAGTTTATCCCCTAGCGGGAGCTCCTACGAGCAGTACTTC
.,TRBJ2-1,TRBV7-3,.,CASSLTEVAANEQFF,TGTGCCAGCAGCTTAACGGAGGTAGCTGCAAATGAGCAGTTCTTC
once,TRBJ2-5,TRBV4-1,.,CASSQDRRETQYF,TGCGCCAGCAGCCAAGATCGCCGGGAGACCCAGTACTTC
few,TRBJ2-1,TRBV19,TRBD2,CASSIEGSGSSYNEQFF,TGTGCCAGTAGTATAGAGGGAAGCGGGAGCTCCTACAATGAGCAGTTCTTC
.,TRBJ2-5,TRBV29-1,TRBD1,CSVGDRGTQYF,TGCAGCGTTGGCGACAGGGGGACCCAGTACTTC
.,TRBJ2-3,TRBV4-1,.,CASSQPGSTDTQYF,TGCGCCAGCAGCCAGCCCGGTAGCACAGATACGCAGTATTTT
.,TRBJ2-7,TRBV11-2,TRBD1,CASSLETGQFYEQYF,TGTGCCAGCAGCTTAGAGACGGGACAGTTCTACGAGCAGTACTTC
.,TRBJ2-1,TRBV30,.,CACQEGSRGGNEQFF,TGTGCCTGCCAGGAAGGTTCTCGAGGCGGGAATGAGCAGTTCTTC
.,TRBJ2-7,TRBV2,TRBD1,CASRTYRGWRDEQYF,TGTGCCAGCAGGACCTACAGGGGGTGGAGGGACGAGCAGTACTTC
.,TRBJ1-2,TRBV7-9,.,CASSLASGVRYGYTF,TGTGCCAGCAGCTTAGCGTCAGGGGTCAGGTATGGCTACACCTTC
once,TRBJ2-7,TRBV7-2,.,CASSLVGVEQHEQYF,TGTGCCAGCAGCTTAGTGGGTGTGGAGCAGCACGAGCAGTACTTC
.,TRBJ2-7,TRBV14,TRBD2,CASSRRGVLAGGAYEQYF,TGTGCCAGCAGCCGCAGAGGGGTTCTAGCGGGAGGTGCCTACGAGCAGTACTTC
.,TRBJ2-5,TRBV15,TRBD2,CATSRETSGQETQYF,TGTGCCACCAGCAGAGAGACTAGCGGACAAGAGACCCAGTACTTC
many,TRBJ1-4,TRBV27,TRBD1,CASTKFPGTGLVDEKLFF,TGTGCCAGCACCAAATTCCCCGGGACAGGGTTGGTGGATGAAAAACTGTTTTTT
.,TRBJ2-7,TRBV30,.,CACGKSGISYEQYF,TGTGCCTGCGGAAAATCAGGGATCTCCTACGAGCAGTACTTC
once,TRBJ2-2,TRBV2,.,CASSDSGRELFF,TGTGCCAGCAGTGACTCGGGGAGGGAGCTGTTTTTT
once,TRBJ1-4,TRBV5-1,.,CASSTGRTNEKLFF,TGCGCCAGCAGTACGGGGAGGACTAATGAAAAACTGTTTTTT
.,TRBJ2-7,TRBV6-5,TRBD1,CASSYGTGHNYEQYF,TGTGCCAGCAGTTACGGGACAGGACACAACTACGAGCAGTACTTC
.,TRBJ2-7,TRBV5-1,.,CASSLSGEVSEQYF,TGCGCCAGCAGCTTATCAGGGGAAGTAAGCGAGCAGTACTTC
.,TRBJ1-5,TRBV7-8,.,CASSLTTGYSNQPQHF,TGTGCCAGCAGCTTAACCACAGGTTATAGCAATCAGCCCCAGCATTTT
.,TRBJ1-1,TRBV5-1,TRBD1,CASSTGTVNTEAFF,TGCGCCAGCAGCACAGGGACAGTGAACACTGAAGCTTTCTTT
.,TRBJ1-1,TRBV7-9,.,CASSLGQNTEAFF,TGTGCCAGCAGCTTGGGGCAGAACACTGAAGCTTTCTTT
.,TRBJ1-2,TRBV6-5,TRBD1,CASSRTGDGYTF,TGTGCCAGCAGTCGGACAGGGGACGGCTACACCTTC
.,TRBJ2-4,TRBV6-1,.,CASSHRDGIKNIQYF,TGTGCCAGCAGTCACAGGGATGGAATCAAAAACATTCAGTACTTC
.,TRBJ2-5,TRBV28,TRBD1,CASSLPTGGGETQYF,TGTGCCAGCAGTTTACCGACAGGGGGCGGAGAGACCCAGTACTTC